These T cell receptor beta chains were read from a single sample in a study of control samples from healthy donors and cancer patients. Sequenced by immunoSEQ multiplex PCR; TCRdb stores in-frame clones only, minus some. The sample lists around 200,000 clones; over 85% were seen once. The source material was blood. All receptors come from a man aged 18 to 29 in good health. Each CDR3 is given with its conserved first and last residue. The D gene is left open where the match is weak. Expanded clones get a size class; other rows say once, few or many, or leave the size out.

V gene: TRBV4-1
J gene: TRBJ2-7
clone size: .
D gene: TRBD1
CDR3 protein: CASSQSDREAYEQYF
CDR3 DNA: TGCGCCAGCAGCCAATCGGACAGGGAGGCCTACGAGCAGTACTTC

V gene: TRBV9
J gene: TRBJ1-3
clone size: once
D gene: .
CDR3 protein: CASSARTDSSGNTIYF
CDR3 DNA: TGTGCCAGCAGCGCTCGGACGGATAGCTCTGGAAACACCATATATTTT

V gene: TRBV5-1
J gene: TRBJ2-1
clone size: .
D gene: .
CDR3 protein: CASSPAGSSYNEQFF
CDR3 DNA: TGCGCCAGCAGCCCCGCGGGGAGCTCCTACAATGAGCAGTTCTTC

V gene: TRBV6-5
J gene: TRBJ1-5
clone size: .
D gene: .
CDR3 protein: CASSRDISNQPQHF
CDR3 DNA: TGTGCCAGCAGTAGGGACATTAGCAATCAGCCCCAGCATTTT

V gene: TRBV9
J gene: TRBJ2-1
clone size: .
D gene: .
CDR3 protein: CASSDGSSYNEQFF
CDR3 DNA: TGTGCCAGCAGCGATGGAAGCTCCTACAATGAGCAGTTCTTC

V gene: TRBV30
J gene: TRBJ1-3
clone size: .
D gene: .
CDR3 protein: CAWTGASGNTIYF
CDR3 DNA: TGTGCCTGGACCGGGGCCTCTGGAAACACCATATATTTT

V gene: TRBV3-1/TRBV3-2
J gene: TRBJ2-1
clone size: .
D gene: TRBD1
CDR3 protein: CASSQGTGLGNEQFF
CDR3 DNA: TGTGCCAGCAGCCAAGGGACAGGGTTGGGCAATGAGCAGTTCTTC

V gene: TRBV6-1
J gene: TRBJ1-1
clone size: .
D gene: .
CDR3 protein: CASSEIRGNTEAFF
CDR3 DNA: TGTGCCAGCAGTGAAATAAGGGGGAACACTGAAGCTTTCTTT

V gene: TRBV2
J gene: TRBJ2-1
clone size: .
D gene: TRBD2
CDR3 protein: CASMGRGGKNEQFF
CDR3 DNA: TGTGCCAGCATGGGACGGGGGGGCAAGAATGAGCAGTTCTTC

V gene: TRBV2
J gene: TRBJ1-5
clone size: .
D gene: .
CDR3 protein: CASIRDTGGNQPQHF
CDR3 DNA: TGTGCCAGCATTAGAGACACCGGGGGCAATCAGCCCCAGCATTTT

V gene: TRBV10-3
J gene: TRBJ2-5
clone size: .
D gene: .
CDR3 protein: CAISGAGPQVQETQYF
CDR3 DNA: TGTGCCATCTCCGGGGCCGGACCTCAAGTTCAAGAGACCCAGTACTTC

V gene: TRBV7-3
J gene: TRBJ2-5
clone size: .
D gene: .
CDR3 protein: CASSGTAQETQYF
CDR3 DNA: TGTGCCAGCAGCGGGACGGCCCAAGAGACCCAGTACTTC

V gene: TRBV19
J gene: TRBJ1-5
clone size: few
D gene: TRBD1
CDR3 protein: CASSRTGAGSNQPQHF
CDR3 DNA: TGTGCCAGTAGTCGGACAGGGGCTGGGAGCAATCAGCCCCAGCATTTT

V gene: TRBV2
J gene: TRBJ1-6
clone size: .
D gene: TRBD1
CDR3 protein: CASGGRSTGGDSPLHF
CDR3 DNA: TGTGCCAGCGGGGGGCGTTCGACAGGGGGTGATTCACCCCTCCACTTT

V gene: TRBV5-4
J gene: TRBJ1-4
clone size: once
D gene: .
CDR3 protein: CASSLGGSTNEKLFF
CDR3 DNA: TGTGCCAGCAGCTTGGGGGGGTCCACTAATGAAAAACTGTTTTTT

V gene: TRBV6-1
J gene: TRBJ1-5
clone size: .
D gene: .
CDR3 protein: CASSEAGNQPQHF
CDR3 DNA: TGTGCCAGCAGTGAAGCCGGCAATCAGCCCCAGCATTTT

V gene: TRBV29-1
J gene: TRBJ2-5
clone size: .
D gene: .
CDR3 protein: CSANGGEETQYF
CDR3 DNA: TGCAGCGCAAATGGCGGGGAAGAGACCCAGTACTTC

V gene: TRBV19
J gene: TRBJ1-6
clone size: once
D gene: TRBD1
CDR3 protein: CASSRQGRDNSPLHF
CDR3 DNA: TGTGCCAGTAGTAGACAGGGGCGTGATAATTCACCCCTCCACTTT

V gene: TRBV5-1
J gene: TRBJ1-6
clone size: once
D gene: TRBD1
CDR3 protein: CASSFGTGETPLHF
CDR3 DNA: TGCGCCAGCAGCTTCGGGACAGGGGAAACACCCCTCCACTTT

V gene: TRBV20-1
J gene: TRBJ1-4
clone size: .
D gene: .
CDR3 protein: CSARDGEKLFF
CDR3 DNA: TGCAGTGCTAGAGATGGGGAAAAACTGTTTTTT

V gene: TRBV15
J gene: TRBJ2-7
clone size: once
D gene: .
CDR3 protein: CATSRTGAYEQYF
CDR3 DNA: TGTGCCACCAGCAGAACCGGGGCCTACGAGCAGTACTTC

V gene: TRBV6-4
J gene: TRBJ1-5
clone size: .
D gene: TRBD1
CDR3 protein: CASREGARNQPQHF
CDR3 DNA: TGTGCCAGCAGGGAGGGGGCGCGCAATCAGCCCCAGCATTTT

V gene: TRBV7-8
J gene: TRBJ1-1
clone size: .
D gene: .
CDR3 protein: CASSLAPGNTEAFF
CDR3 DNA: TGTGCCAGCAGCTTAGCGCCAGGGAACACTGAAGCTTTCTTT

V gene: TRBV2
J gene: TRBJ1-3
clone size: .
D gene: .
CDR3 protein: CASSVARGGNTIYF
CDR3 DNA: TGTGCCAGCAGTGTGGCGAGAGGTGGAAACACCATATATTTT

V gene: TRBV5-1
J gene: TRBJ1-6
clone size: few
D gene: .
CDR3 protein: CASSLGRFWSYNSPLHF
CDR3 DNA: TGCGCCAGCAGCTTGGGACGTTTTTGGTCCTATAATTCACCCCTCCACTTT

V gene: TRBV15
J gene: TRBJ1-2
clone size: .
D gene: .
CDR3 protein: CATSSQGNGYTF
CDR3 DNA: TGTGCCACCAGCAGCCAAGGGAATGGCTACACCTTC

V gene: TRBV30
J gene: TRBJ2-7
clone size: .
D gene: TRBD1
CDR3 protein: CAWSLTGDEQYF
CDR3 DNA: TGTGCCTGGAGTTTGACAGGGGACGAGCAGTACTTC

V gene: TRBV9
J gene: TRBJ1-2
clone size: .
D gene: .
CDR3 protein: CASSDRTPQGGGYTF
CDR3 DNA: TGTGCCAGCAGTGACCGGACTCCCCAAGGGGGTGGCTACACCTTC

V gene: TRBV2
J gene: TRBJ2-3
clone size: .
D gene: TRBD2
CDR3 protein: CASSPGLAGETQYF
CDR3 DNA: TGTGCCAGCAGTCCGGGACTAGCGGGGGAGACGCAGTATTTT